The T cell receptor (beta chain) under discussion was sequenced for a study of control samples from healthy donors and cancer patients. With V trimmed by 4 bases and J by 5 bases, 4 bases remained unmatched. The CDR3 is 15 amino acids. Germline lookup yields CDR1 SGHTA and CDR2 FQGTGA. The count of this clone is one. Assay used: immunoSEQ multiplex PCR; TCRdb lists only in-frame clones, some missing. The repertoire has nearly 200,000 clones, about 90% of them found once; the top ten carry approximately 1.8%. The clonotype was recovered from a man aged 30 to 45 in good health. The sample taken for sequencing was blood. V and J are TRBV7-3 and TRBJ2-1; 11 nucleotides match TRBD2. CDR3 region: CASSSLAGANNEQFF. Written as DNA, the CDR3 is TGTGCCAGCAGCTCACTAGCGGGAGCCAACAATGAGCAGTTCTTC.